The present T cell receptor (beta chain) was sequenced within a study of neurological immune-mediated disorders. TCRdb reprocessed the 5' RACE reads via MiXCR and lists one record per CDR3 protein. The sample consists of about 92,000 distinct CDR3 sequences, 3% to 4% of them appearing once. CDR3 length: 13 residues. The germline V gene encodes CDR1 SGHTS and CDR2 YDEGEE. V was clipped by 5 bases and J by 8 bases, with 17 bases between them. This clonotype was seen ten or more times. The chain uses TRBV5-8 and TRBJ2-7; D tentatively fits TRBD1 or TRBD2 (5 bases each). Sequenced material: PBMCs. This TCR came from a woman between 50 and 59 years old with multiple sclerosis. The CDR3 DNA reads TGTGCCAGCAGTCTGGTTGATGAGGGGCAGCAGTACTTC. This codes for CASSLVDEGQQYF.